This TCR beta chain originates from a study of blood T cell repertoires in COVID-19. Overall study: Samples representing acute and convalescent COVID-19 were sourced from the United States, Italy and Spain. The cDNA or gDNA used as material had been derived from T cells, B-cell-depleted T cells, or PBMCs.

As originally analysed: Estimation of nucleated cell counts relied on the amplification of reference gene primers. TCRdb's copy holds only in-frame clones and misses some; the assay was immunoSEQ multiplex PCR. For V, J and clone size, that table is used; D and trimming come from the DNA. The repertoire consists of 120,000 or so clones, with 86% occurring once and the leading ten covering around 4%. The germline CDR1 and CDR2 sequences are LGHDT and YNNKEL (reference sequence). The CDR3 is made up of 15 amino acids. V was clipped by 0 bases and J by 9 bases; unmatched bases: 7. The chain joins TRBV3-1 (or the pseudogene TRBV3-2) to TRBJ1-5; TRBD1 matches 8 bases. The clonotype was recovered from a man aged 35 to 55 with acute or convalescent COVID-19. The sample was peripheral blood. The CDR3: CASSQDLTGGVPQHF. DNA of the CDR3: TGTGCCAGCAGCCAAGATCTAACAGGGGGGGTGCCCCAGCATTTT.